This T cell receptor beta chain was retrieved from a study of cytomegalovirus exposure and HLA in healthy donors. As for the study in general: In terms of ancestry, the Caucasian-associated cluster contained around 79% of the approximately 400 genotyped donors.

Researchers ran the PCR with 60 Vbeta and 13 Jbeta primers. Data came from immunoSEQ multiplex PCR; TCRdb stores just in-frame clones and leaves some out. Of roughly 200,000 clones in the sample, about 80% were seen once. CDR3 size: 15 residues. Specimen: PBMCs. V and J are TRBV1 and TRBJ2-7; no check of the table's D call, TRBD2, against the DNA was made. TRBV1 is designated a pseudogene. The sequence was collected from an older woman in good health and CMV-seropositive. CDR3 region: CTSSLKREGSYEQYF. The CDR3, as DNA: TGCACCAGCAGCCTTAAGCGGGAGGGCTCCTACGAGCAGTACTTC.